This paragraph reports one T cell receptor (beta chain). The data were taken from a study of blood T cell repertoires in COVID-19. Seattle patient enrollment occurred during active infection, with longitudinal follow-up thereafter. This table comes from immunoSEQ multiplex PCR, and its TCRdb copy is limited to in-frame clones, with some not included. This table has approximately 270,000 clones, more than 65% appearing once. CDR1 and CDR2 (germline): KGHSH, LQKENI. V was pared by 0 bases and J by 5 bases, with 10 bases between. This CDR3 spans 14 amino acids. Sequencing was done on a sample of peripheral blood. The source of this sequence is an older person with COVID-19, enrolled during active disease. This chain joins TRBV18 and TRBJ2-5, with D possibly being TRBD1 (5 bases). CDR3 region: CASSPPDTWETQYF. In DNA, the CDR3 is TGTGCCAGCTCACCACCGGACACATGGGAGACCCAGTACTTC.